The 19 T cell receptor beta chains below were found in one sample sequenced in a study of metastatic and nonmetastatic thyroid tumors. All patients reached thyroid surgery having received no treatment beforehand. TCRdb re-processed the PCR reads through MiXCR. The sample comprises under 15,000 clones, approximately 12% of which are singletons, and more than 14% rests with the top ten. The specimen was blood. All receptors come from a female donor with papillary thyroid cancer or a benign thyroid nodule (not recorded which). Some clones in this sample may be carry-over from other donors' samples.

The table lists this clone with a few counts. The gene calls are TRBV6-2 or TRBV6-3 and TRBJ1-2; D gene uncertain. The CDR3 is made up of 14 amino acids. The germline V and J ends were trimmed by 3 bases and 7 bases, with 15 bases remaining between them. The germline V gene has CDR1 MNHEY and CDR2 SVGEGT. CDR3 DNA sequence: TGTGCCAGCAGTTATAGTTCCGGTGCGGGTGGCTACACCTTC. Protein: CASSYSSGAGGYTF.

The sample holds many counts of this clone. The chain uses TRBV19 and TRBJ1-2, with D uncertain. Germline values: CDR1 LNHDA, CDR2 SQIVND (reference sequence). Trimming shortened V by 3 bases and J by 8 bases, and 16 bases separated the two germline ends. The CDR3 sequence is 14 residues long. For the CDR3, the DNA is TGTGCCAGTAGTATGGATCGGGCAGCGGGGGGCTACACCTTC. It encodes CASSMDRAAGGYTF.

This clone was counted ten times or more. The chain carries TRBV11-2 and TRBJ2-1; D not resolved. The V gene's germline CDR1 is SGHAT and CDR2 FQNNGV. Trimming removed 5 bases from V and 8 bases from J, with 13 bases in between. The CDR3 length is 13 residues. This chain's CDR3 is CASSHSSLHEQFF. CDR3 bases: TGTGCCAGCAGCCACTCTAGTTTGCATGAGCAGTTCTTC.

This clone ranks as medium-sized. The CDR3 DNA is TGTGCCAGCAAGCTAGCGTTTTCCTACAATGAGCAGTTCTTC. This codes for CASKLAFSYNEQFF. This chain uses TRBV27 with TRBJ2-1; D is perhaps TRBD2 (6 bases). CDR3 length: 14 residues. The V end was cut by 7 bases, the J end by 1 base, with 11 bases between. Germline CDR1 reads MNHEY; CDR2 reads SMNVEV (reference sequence).

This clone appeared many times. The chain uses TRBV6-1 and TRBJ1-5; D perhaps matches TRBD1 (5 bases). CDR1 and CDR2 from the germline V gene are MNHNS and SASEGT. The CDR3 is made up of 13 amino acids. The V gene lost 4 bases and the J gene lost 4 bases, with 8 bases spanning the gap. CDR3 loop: CASSVQDNQPQHF. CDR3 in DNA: TGTGCCAGCAGTGTACAGGATAATCAGCCCCAGCATTTT.

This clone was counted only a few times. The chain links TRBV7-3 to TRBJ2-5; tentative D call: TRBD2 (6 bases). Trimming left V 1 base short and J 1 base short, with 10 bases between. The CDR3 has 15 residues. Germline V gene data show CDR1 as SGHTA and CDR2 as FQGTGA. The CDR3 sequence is CASSLMGGTQETQYF. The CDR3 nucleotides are TGTGCCAGCAGCTTAATGGGGGGAACCCAAGAGACCCAGTACTTC. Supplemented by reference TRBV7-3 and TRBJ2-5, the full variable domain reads GAGVSQTPSNKVTEKGKYVELRCDPISGHTALYWYRQSLGQGPEFLIYFQGTGAADDSGLPNDRFFAVRPEGSVSTLKIQRTERGDSAVYLCASSLMGGTQETQYFGPGTRLLVL.

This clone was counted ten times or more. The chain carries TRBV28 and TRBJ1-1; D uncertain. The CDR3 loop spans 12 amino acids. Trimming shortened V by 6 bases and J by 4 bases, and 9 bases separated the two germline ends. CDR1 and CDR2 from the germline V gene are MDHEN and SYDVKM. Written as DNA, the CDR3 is TGTGCCAGCAGATCCCCGGGCACTGAAGCTTTCTTT. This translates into CASRSPGTEAFF.

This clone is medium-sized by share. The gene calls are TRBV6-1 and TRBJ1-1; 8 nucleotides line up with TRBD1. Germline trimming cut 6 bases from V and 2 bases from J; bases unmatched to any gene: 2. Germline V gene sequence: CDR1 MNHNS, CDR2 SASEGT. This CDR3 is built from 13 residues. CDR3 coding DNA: TGTGCCAGCAGGACAGGGGCAAACACTGAAGCTTTCTTT. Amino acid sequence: CASRTGANTEAFF.

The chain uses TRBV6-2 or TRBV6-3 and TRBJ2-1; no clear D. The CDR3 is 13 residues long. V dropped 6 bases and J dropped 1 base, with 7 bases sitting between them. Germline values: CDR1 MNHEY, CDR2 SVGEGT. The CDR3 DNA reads TGTGCCAGCAGGGCTAGTTCCTACAATGAGCAGTTCTTC. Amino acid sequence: CASRASSYNEQFF.

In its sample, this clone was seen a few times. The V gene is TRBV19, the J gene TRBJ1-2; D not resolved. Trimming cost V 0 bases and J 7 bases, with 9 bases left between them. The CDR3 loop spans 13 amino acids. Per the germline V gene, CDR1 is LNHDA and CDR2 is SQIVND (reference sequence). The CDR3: CASSIEGLSGYTF. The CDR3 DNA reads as TGTGCCAGTAGTATAGAAGGTCTGAGTGGCTACACCTTC.

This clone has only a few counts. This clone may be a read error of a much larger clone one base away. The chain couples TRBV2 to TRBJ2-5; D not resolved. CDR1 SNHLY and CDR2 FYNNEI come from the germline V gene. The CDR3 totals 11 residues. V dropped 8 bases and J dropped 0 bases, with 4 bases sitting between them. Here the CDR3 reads CASGNQETQYF. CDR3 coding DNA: TGTGCCAGCGGGAACCAAGAGACCCAGTACTTC.

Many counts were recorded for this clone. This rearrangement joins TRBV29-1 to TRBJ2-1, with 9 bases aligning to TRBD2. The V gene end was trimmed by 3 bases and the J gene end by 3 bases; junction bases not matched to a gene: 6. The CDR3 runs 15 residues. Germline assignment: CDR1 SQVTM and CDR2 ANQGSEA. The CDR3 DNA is TGCAGCGTTGATAGTGCTAGCGGGAACTACAATGAGCAGTTCTTC. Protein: CSVDSASGNYNEQFF.

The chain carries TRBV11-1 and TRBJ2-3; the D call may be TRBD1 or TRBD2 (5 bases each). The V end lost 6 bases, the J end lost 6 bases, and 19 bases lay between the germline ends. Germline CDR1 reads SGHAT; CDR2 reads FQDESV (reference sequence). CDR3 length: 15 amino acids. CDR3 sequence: CASRNSGGGTDTQYF. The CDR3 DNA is TGTGCCAGCAGAAATAGTGGGGGTGGGACGGATACGCAGTATTTT.

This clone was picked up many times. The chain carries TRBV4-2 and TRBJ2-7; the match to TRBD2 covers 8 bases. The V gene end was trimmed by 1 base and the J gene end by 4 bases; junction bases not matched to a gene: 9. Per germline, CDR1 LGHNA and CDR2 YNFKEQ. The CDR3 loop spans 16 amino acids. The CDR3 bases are TGTGCCAGCAGCCAAGGCCAGGGGACTAGTGGTTACGAGCAGTACTTC. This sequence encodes CASSQGQGTSGYEQYF.

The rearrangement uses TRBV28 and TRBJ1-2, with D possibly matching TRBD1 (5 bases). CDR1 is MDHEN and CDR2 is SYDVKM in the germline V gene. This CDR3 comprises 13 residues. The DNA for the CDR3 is TGTGAAAGCAGTTTTCTAGCAGGGTATGGCTACACCTTC. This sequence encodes CESSFLAGYGYTF.

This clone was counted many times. The CDR3 DNA reads TGCGCCAGCAGCTTGGAGGGACAGGGTTTTAATGAGCAGTTCTTC. The encoded protein is CASSLEGQGFNEQFF. The chain has TRBV5-1 and TRBJ2-1; the match to TRBD1 covers 9 bases. The length of the CDR3 is 15 residues. Germline CDR1 is SGHRS and CDR2 is YFSETQ. Trimming cost V 0 bases and J 7 bases; bases outside gene matches: 5.

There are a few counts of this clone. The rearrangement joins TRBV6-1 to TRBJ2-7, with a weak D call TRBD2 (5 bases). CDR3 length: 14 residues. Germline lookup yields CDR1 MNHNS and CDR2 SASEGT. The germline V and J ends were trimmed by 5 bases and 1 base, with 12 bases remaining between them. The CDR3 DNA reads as TGTGCCAGCAGTCGCCTAGCTGGATCCTACGAGCAGTACTTC. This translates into CASSRLAGSYEQYF.

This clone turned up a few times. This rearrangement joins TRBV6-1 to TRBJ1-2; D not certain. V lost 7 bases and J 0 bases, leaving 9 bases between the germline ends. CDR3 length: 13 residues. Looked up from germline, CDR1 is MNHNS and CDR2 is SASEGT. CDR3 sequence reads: CASTTESNYGYTF. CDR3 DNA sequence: TGTGCCAGCACGACGGAGTCTAACTATGGCTACACCTTC.

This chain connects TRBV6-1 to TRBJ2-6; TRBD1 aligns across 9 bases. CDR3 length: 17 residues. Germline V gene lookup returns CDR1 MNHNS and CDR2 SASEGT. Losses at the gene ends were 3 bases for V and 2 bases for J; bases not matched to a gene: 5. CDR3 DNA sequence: TGTGCCAGCAGTGAGATCACAGGGGGCGCTGGGGCCAACGTCCTGACTTTC. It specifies CASSEITGGAGANVLTF.